These 7 T cell receptor beta chains originate from one sample sequenced in a study of cytomegalovirus exposure and HLA in healthy donors. Primers: 60 Vbeta forward and 13 Jbeta reverse. The protocol was immunoSEQ multiplex PCR, while the TCRdb copy is restricted to in-frame clones and leaves out a portion. The sample holds 150,000 to 200,000 clones, roughly 12% seen once. Material: PBMCs. The receptors here all came from a man aged 50 to 59 in good health and CMV-seropositive.

In its sample, this clone was seen a few times. This chain links TRBV28 with TRBJ1-1; 7 bases map to TRBD1. Germline assignment: CDR1 MDHEN and CDR2 SYDVKM. The trim removed 5 bases at V and 3 bases at J, leaving 9 bases unmatched. CDR3 size: 15 residues. The CDR3, as DNA: TGTGCCAGCAGTCTCCCGACAGGGATGGACACTGAAGCTTTCTTT. As protein: CASSLPTGMDTEAFF. Filled out from reference TRBV28 and TRBJ1-1, the complete variable domain reads DVKVTQSSRYLVKRTGEKVFLECVQDMDHENMFWYRQDPGLGLRLIYFSYDVKMKEKGDIPEGYSVSREKKERFSLILESASTNQTSMYLCASSLPTGMDTEAFFGQGTRLTVV.

The chain is built from TRBV13 and TRBJ2-1; 11 bases are a match to TRBD2. CDR1 is PRHDT, CDR2 FYEKMQ, per germline (reference sequence). Trimming at V came to 5 bases and at J to 9 bases, leaving 6 bases not matched to a gene. CDR3 size: 14 residues. CDR3 protein: CASSLAGGSSEQFF. The CDR3 bases are TGTGCCAGCAGCCTAGCGGGGGGTAGTTCTGAGCAGTTCTTC. Using reference TRBV13 and TRBJ2-1 for the parts outside the CDR3, the full variable domain is AAGVIQSPRHLIKEKRETATLKCYPIPRHDTVYWYQQGPGQDPQFLISFYEKMQSDKGSIPDRFSAQQFSDYHSELNMSSLELGDSALYFCASSLAGGSSEQFFGPGTRLTVL.

This chain connects TRBV5-1 to TRBJ2-5, with 15 bases matching TRBD2. Germline V lookup: CDR1 SGHRS, CDR2 YFSETQ. V was pared by 7 bases and J by 3 bases, with 4 bases of the junction left unmatched. The CDR3 loop spans 15 amino acids. The CDR3: CASFRTSGGEETQYF. The CDR3 nucleotides read TGCGCCAGCTTTCGGACTAGCGGGGGGGAAGAGACCCAGTACTTC.

V gene TRBV10-3 combines with J gene TRBJ2-7; D is possibly TRBD1 (6 bases). V was shortened by 9 bases and J by 2 bases, with 8 bases between the two germline ends. Looked up from germline, CDR1 is ENHRY and CDR2 is SYGVKD. The CDR3 is made up of 11 amino acids. This CDR3 reads CAIGQTYEQYF. For the CDR3, the DNA is TGTGCCATTGGACAGACCTACGAGCAGTACTTC.

The genes are TRBV19 and TRBJ1-3; D uncertain. CDR3 length: 14 residues. Trimming removed 3 bases at V and 1 base at J, with 7 bases between. Germline V lookup: CDR1 LNHDA, CDR2 SQIVND (reference sequence). CDR3 DNA: TGTGCCAGTAGTATCAACAGATCTGGAAACACCATATATTTT. Its protein product is CASSINRSGNTIYF.

This clone occurred a few times. The CDR3 bases are TGCGCCAGCAGCCCCGGTTCCGGAGGGCCTGGAAACACCATATATTTT. Translating gives CASSPGSGGPGNTIYF. The V and J genes are TRBV5-1 and TRBJ1-3; D is ambiguous. Trimming removed 4 bases from V and 2 bases from J, with 16 bases in between. Germline V CDR1 and CDR2: SGHRS, YFSETQ. This CDR3 region has 16 residues.

The chain links TRBV6-5 to TRBJ2-5; TRBD2 is a possible D gene (5 bases). Per the germline V gene, CDR1 is MNHEY and CDR2 is SVGAGI. The CDR3 extends over 15 amino acids. V lost 6 bases, J lost 5 bases, and 19 bases lay in between. As DNA, the CDR3 is TGTGCCAGCAGACCCGGGATCCAAAGAGGGGAGACCCAGTACTTC. Protein: CASRPGIQRGETQYF.